Below, 5 T cell receptor beta chains from the same sample are listed, as sequenced in a study of esophageal squamous cell carcinoma under preoperative chemotherapy. TCRdb re-analysed the PCR reads in MiXCR, keeping a single row per CDR3 protein. The sample contains over 25,000 distinct CDR3 sequences, around 50% of which appear only once. Specified time point: after preoperative PTX-NDP chemotherapy. Sampling was performed from a patient given preoperative chemotherapy. The source of these receptors is a human donor with esophageal squamous cell carcinoma. The donor label of this sample is uncertain.

The table lists this clonotype with many counts. The J gene is TRBJ2-1, the V gene TRBV11-1; D may be TRBD1 (5 bases). The V gene's germline CDR1 is SGHAT and CDR2 FQDESV (reference sequence). Trimming removed 2 bases from V and 10 bases from J, with 9 bases in between. The CDR3 totals 12 residues. The chain's CDR3 is CASSLRGGEQFF. The CDR3 coding sequence is TGTGCCAGCAGCTTAAGGGGCGGCGAGCAGTTCTTC. Complete variable domain (other parts from reference TRBV11-1 and TRBJ2-1): EAEVAQSPRYKITEKSQAVAFWCDPISGHATLYWYRQILGQGPELLVQFQDESVVDDSQLPKDRFSAERLKGVDSTLKIQPAELGDSAMYLCASSLRGGEQFFGPGTRLTVL.

Written as DNA, the CDR3 is TGTGCCAGTAGTCCCGGACAGTCCTATGGCTACACCTTC. Protein product: CASSPGQSYGYTF. The chain recombines TRBV19 with TRBJ1-2; perhaps TRBD1 as D (6 bases). The CDR3 length is 13 residues. Germline CDR1 reads LNHDA; CDR2 reads SQIVND (reference sequence). V was pared by 5 bases and J by 4 bases, with 11 bases between.

The gene calls are TRBV7-9 and TRBJ2-5, with a weak D call TRBD2 (5 bases). With the DNA end fitting TRBJ2-7 better, the J assignment may be wrong. Germline lookup yields CDR1 SEHNR and CDR2 FQNEAQ (reference sequence). The CDR3 runs 12 residues. The chain's CDR3 is CASSFVAGEQYF. The DNA of the CDR3 is TGTGCCAGCAGCTTTGTGGCGGGCGAGCAGTACTTC.

The V and J genes are TRBV6-5 and TRBJ2-1; D is possibly TRBD2 (6 bases). Germline CDR1 reads MNHEY; CDR2 reads SVGAGI. The CDR3 is made up of 14 amino acids. Trimming removed 0 bases at V and 4 bases at J, with 7 bases between. This CDR3 reads CASSYSREYNEQFF. For the CDR3, the DNA is TGTGCCAGCAGTTACTCTCGGGAGTACAATGAGCAGTTCTTC.

The table lists this clonotype with a few counts. This chain connects TRBV6-2 or TRBV6-3 to TRBJ2-3, with D perhaps TRBD2 (6 bases). The CDR3 runs to 14 residues. Trimming cost V 4 bases and J 4 bases, with 12 bases left between them. The germline V gene encodes CDR1 MNHEY and CDR2 SVGEGT. CDR3 sequence: CASSFGGRSDTQYF. As DNA, the CDR3 is TGTGCCAGCAGTTTCGGGGGTCGGTCAGATACGCAGTATTTT.